Listed below are T cell receptor beta chains from one sample, sequenced in a study of blood T cell repertoires in COVID-19. Profiled with immunoSEQ multiplex PCR; TCRdb holds only in-frame clones, not every one. Of over 35,000 clones in the sample, around 70% were seen once. The sample comprised peripheral blood. These TCRs come from an older man with acute or convalescent COVID-19. Both conserved end residues are part of each CDR3. Each record gives: clone size, J gene, V gene, D gene, CDR3 DNA, CDR3 protein. D genes are given only for firm matches. Rows may omit the clone size; those that give it use once, few, many or a size class.

NA,TRBJ1-5,TRBV6-5,NA,TGTGCCAGCAGTTACTCGAGGGCCCTGGGTCAGCCCCAGCATTTT,CASSYSRALGQPQHF
NA,TRBJ1-3,TRBV20-1,NA,TGCAGTGCTAGTTTCACAGCTGGAAACACCATATATTTT,CSASFTAGNTIYF
once,TRBJ1-2,TRBV24-1,NA,TGTGCCACCAGTGATGCCCGGACAGACTATGGCTACACCTTC,CATSDARTDYGYTF
NA,TRBJ1-1,TRBV9,TRBD1,TGTGCCAGCAGCCGCCGGACAGGGGGGAACACTGAAGCTTTCTTT,CASSRRTGGNTEAFF
NA,TRBJ2-3,TRBV6-5,NA,TGTGCCAGCAGTATTCTCGGCGGAACAGATACGCAGTATTTT,CASSILGGTDTQYF
few,TRBJ2-3,TRBV9,TRBD2,TGTGCCAGCAGCGTAGAGAGTAGCGGGGGTGGAGATACGCAGTATTTT,CASSVESSGGGDTQYF
once,TRBJ2-7,TRBV11-3,NA,TGTGCCAGCGGCCCTACAGGGTCGTTCTACGAGCAGTACTTC,CASGPTGSFYEQYF
NA,TRBJ2-1,TRBV14,TRBD2,TGTGCCAGCAGCCCGAGGACTAGCGCTTCGCAGTTCTTC,CASSPRTSASQFF
NA,TRBJ2-7,TRBV5-1,TRBD2,TGCGCCAGCAGCTTGCAACTAGCGGGACCCTACGAGCAGTACTTC,CASSLQLAGPYEQYF
few,TRBJ1-4,TRBV4-1,NA,TGCGCCAGCAGCCAAGAGACAGCTGCTAATGAAAAACTGTTTTTT,CASSQETAANEKLFF
NA,TRBJ1-2,TRBV19,TRBD1,TGTGCCAGTAGTATAGTTAGGGGGCGAGGCTACACCTTC,CASSIVRGRGYTF
NA,TRBJ1-6,TRBV5-6,NA,TGTGCCAGCAGCTTAGGACAGCACAATTCACCCCTCCACTTT,CASSLGQHNSPLHF
NA,TRBJ2-2,TRBV19,NA,TGTGCCACCAGACTGAGAGCGAACACCGGGGAGCTGTTTTTT,CATRLRANTGELFF
NA,TRBJ2-1,TRBV19,TRBD1,TGTGCCAGTAGTCCACTCGACAGGGGAAATTACAATGAGCAGTTCTTC,CASSPLDRGNYNEQFF
NA,TRBJ2-7,TRBV5-3,NA,TGTGCCAGAAGCTTGTGGACTCGGCGGCCGACCACCTACGAGCAGTACTTC,CARSLWTRRPTTYEQYF